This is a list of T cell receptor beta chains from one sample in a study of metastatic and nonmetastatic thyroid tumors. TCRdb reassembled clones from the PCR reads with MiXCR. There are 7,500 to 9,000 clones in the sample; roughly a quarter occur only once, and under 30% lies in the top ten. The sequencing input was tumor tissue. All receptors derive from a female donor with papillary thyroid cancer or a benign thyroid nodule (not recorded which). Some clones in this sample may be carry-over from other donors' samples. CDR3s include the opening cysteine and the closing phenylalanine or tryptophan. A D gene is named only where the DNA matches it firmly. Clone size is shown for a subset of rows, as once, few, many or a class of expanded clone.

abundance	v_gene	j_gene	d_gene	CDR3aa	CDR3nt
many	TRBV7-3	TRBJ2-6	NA	CASSLTGIGANVLTF	TGTGCCAGCAGCTTAACAGGGATCGGGGCCAACGTCCTGACTTTC
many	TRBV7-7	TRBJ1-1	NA	CASSPRDMNTEAFF	TGTGCTAGCAGCCCACGGGACATGAACACTGAAGCTTTCTTT
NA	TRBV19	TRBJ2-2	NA	CASSIARVDTGELFF	TGTGCCAGTAGTATAGCAAGGGTTGACACCGGGGAGCTGTTTTTT
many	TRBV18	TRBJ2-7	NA	CASSPPAGASYEQYF	TGTGCCAGCTCACCACCGGCGGGCGCATCCTACGAGCAGTACTTC
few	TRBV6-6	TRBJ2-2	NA	CASSYSTETGELFF	TGTGCCAGCAGTTACTCGACTGAGACCGGGGAGCTGTTTTTT
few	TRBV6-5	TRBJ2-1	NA	CASSYRGSSYNEQFF	TGTGCCAGCAGTTACAGGGGGAGCTCCTACAATGAGCAGTTCTTC
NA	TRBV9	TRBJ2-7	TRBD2	CASSGSTSGSYEQYF	TGTGCCAGCAGCGGGTCGACTAGCGGGTCCTACGAGCAGTACTTC
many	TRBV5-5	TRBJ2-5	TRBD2	CASSFAGGRASETQYF	TGTGCCAGCAGCTTCGCTGGCGGGAGGGCCTCGGAGACCCAGTACTTC
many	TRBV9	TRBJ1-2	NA	CASSPTWGLGYGYTF	TGTGCCAGCAGCCCCACATGGGGGCTGGGCTATGGCTACACCTTC
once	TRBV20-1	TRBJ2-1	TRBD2	CSARDEMRTSGGNEQFF	TGCAGTGCTAGAGATGAAATGAGGACTAGCGGGGGTAATGAGCAGTTCTTC
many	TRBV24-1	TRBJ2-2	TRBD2	CATSHGGMAANTGELFF	TGTGCCACCAGTCACGGGGGGATGGCAGCCAACACCGGGGAGCTGTTTTTT
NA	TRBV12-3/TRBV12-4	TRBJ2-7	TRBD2	CASSQTGGGRASEQYF	TGTGCCAGCAGCCAAACGGGTGGGGGGAGGGCCTCCGAGCAGTACTTC
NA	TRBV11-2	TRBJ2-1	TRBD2	CASSSRGGEQFF	TGTGCCAGCAGCTCCCGGGGGGGTGAGCAGTTCTTC
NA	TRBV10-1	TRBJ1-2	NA	CASSESAGYGYTF	TGCGCCAGCAGTGAGTCGGCAGGGTATGGCTACACCTTC
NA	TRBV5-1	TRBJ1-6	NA	CASSLGMAARDSPLHF	TGCGCCAGCAGCTTGGGTATGGCAGCCAGGGATTCACCCCTCCACTTT
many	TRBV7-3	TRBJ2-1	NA	CASSLARSAEQFF	TGTGCCAGCAGCTTAGCAAGAAGTGCTGAGCAGTTCTTC
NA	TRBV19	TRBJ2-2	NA	CASNGPSGSGELFF	TGTGCCAGTAACGGGCCCTCCGGCTCCGGGGAGCTGTTTTTT
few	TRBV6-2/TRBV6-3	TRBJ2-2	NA	CASSYGRESTGELFF	TGTGCCAGCAGTTACGGCAGGGAGAGCACCGGGGAGCTGTTTTTT
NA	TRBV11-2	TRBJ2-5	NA	CASSLGYGYQETQYF	TGTGCCAGCAGCTTAGGATACGGGTACCAAGAGACCCAGTACTTC
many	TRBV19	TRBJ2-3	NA	CASSHIPGEGTDTQYF	TGTGCCAGTAGTCATATCCCGGGGGAAGGCACAGATACGCAGTATTTT
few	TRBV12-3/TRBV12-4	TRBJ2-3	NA	CASSLKGIDTQYF	TGTGCCAGCAGTTTAAAGGGAATAGATACGCAGTATTTT
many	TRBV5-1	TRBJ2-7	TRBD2	CASSLTGGGYEQYF	TGCGCCAGCAGCTTAACGGGAGGCGGTTACGAGCAGTACTTC
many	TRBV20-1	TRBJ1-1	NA	CSARGPTLFTEAFF	TGCAGTGCTAGAGGCCCTACCTTATTCACTGAAGCTTTCTTT
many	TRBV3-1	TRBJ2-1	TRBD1	CASSPDRLRPNEQFF	TGTGCCAGCAGCCCGGACAGGCTTAGACCCAATGAGCAGTTCTTC
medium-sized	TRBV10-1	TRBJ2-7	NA	CASSAGRESDEQYF	TGCGCCAGCAGTGCTGGCAGGGAAAGTGACGAGCAGTACTTC
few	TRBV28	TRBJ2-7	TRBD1	CASSIGGQGAGEQYF	TGTGCCAGCAGTATCGGAGGCCAGGGGGCTGGGGAGCAGTACTTC
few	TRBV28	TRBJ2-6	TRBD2	CASSATGVAGDSGANVLTF	TGTGCCAGCAGTGCTACAGGGGTAGCGGGGGACTCTGGGGCCAACGTCCTGACTTTC
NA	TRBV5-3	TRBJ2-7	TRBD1	CAISLGETGLFYEQYF	TGTGCCATCTCCCTGGGGGAGACAGGGTTGTTCTACGAGCAGTACTTC
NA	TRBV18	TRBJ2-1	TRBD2	CASSITSGTSGLEQFF	TGTGCCAGCTCAATCACCTCCGGGACTAGCGGGCTTGAGCAGTTCTTC
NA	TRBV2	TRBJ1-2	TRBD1	CASSETGGAYGYTF	TGTGCCAGCAGTGAAACAGGGGGCGCTTATGGCTACACCTTC
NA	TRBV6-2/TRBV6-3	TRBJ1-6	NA	CASRTEGNSPLHF	TGTGCCAGCCGGACAGAGGGGAATTCACCCCTCCACTTT
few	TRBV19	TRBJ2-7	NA	CASSAGATGGEQYF	TGTGCCAGTAGTGCGGGGGCCACCGGAGGCGAGCAGTACTTC
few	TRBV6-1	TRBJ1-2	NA	CASILTQAHPYGYTF	TGTGCCAGCATCTTGACACAAGCCCACCCCTATGGCTACACCTTC
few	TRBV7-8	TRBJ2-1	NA	CASSTRHGAEEQFF	TGTGCCAGCAGCACCCGACATGGCGCCGAAGAGCAGTTCTTC
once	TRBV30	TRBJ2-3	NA	CAWSTSSRVESSTDTQYF	TGTGCCTGGAGTACTTCTTCCAGGGTCGAGTCTAGCACAGATACGCAGTATTTT
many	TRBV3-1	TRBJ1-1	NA	CASSQGENTEAFF	TGTGCCAGCAGCCAGGGGGAGAACACTGAAGCTTTCTTT
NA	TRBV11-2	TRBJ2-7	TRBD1	CASSLEAGGEQYF	TGTGCCAGCAGCTTAGAAGCAGGGGGCGAGCAGTACTTC
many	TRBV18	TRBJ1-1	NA	CASSDGGNTEAFF	TGTGCCAGCTCAGATGGGGGAAACACTGAAGCTTTCTTT
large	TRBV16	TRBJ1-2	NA	CASSQSGIYGYTF	TGTGCCAGCAGCCAATCAGGGATTTATGGCTACACCTTC
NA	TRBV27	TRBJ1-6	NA	CASSLLGGGYNSPLHF	TGTGCCAGCAGTTTATTGGGGGGCGGCTATAATTCACCCCTCCACTTT
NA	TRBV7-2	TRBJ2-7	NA	CASSLGEGGYEQYF	TGTGCCAGCAGCTTAGGAGAGGGGGGGTACGAGCAGTACTTC
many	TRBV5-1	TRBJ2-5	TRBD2	CASRLGGFQETQYF	TGCGCCAGCCGGCTGGGGGGGTTCCAAGAGACCCAGTACTTC
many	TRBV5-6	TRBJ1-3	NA	CASSPGVWGARTGNTIYF	TGTGCCAGCAGCCCCGGGGTGTGGGGGGCGCGGACCGGAAACACCATATATTTT
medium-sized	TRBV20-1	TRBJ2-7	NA	CSALGQSSYEQYF	TGCAGTGCCCTGGGGCAGAGCTCCTACGAGCAGTACTTC
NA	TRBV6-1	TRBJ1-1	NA	CASRSNWGATEAFF	TGTGCCAGCAGGTCTAATTGGGGAGCCACTGAAGCTTTCTTT